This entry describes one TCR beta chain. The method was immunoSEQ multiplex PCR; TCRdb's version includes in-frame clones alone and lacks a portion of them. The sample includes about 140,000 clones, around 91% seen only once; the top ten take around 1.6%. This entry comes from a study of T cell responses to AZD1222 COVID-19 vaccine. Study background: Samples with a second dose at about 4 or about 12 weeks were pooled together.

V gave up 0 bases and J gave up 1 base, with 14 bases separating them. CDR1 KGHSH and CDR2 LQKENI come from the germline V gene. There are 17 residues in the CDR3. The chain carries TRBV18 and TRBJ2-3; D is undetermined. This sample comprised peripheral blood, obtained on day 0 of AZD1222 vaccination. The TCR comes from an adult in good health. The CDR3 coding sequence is TGTGCCAGCTCACCACCTCATAACCTCCCTCGCACAGATACGCAGTATTTT. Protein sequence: CASSPPHNLPRTDTQYF.